Each of the 21 T cell receptor beta chains below was sequenced from the same sample in a study of blood T cell repertoires in COVID-19. Generated by immunoSEQ multiplex PCR, the TCRdb table keeps only in-frame clones and is missing some. The repertoire has about 170,000 clones, approximately 90% of them found once; the top ten carry around 4.8%. Sequenced material: peripheral blood. The source of these receptors is a man aged 18 to 30 with COVID-19, enrolled during active disease.

The rearrangement joins TRBV7-2 to TRBJ2-5, with 7 nucleotides matching TRBD2. V shed 3 bases, J shed 4 bases, and the junction held 2 bases outside the gene matches. Germline assignment: CDR1 SGHTA and CDR2 FQGNSA. This CDR3 has 13 residues. CDR3 sequence reads: CASSLTGGETQYF. DNA of the CDR3: TGTGCCAGCAGCTTGACGGGGGGAGAGACCCAGTACTTC.

The chain has TRBV6-5 and TRBJ1-3; D perhaps matches TRBD1 (5 bases). The germline gives CDR1 MNHEY, CDR2 SVGAGI. V shed 0 bases and J shed 0 bases, with 9 bases lying between them. The CDR3 length is 16 residues. CDR3 in amino acids: CASSYSTDPSGNTIYF. The CDR3 nucleotides are TGTGCCAGCAGTTACTCGACAGACCCCTCTGGAAACACCATATATTTT.

The rearrangement links TRBV14 to TRBJ1-4, with TRBD1 matching 9 bases. The germline V gene has CDR1 SGHDN and CDR2 FVKESK. The CDR3 spans 14 residues. J was trimmed by 12 bases and V by 4 bases; bases with no gene match: 9. In DNA form, the CDR3 reads TGTGCCAGCAGCCTCGGACAGGGGCGTGTGGAACTGTTTTTT. It specifies CASSLGQGRVELFF.

V usage is TRBV5-1 and J usage is TRBJ2-7, with TRBD1 as a possible D gene (6 bases). V dropped 4 bases and J dropped 6 bases, with 14 bases sitting between them. CDR3 size: 13 residues. Germline V gene data show CDR1 as SGHRS and CDR2 as YFSETQ. CDR3 protein: CASSPGDISEQYF. The CDR3, as DNA: TGCGCCAGCAGCCCAGGGGACATTTCCGAGCAGTACTTC.

The CDR3 DNA reads as TGCGCCAGCAGCCACCGGACAGGTTTCGGCGGGGAGCTGTTTTTT. Translation gives CASSHRTGFGGELFF. This chain joins TRBV4-3 and TRBJ2-2; 7 nucleotides align to TRBD1. V trimming: 3 bases; J trimming: 7 bases; junction bases outside the gene matches: 8. The CDR3 sequence is 15 residues long. Germline V CDR1 and CDR2: LGHNA, YSLEER.

This chain joins TRBV3-1 (or the pseudogene TRBV3-2) and TRBJ2-5, with 8 positions matching TRBD2. CDR3 size: 18 residues. The germline V gene encodes CDR1 LGHDT and CDR2 YNNKEL (reference sequence). V lost 2 bases and J lost 3; bases outside the gene matches: 14. CDR3 bases: TGTGCCAGCAGCCAACGGCCCGGGACTAGTATAGGCGAAGAGACCCAGTACTTC. As protein: CASSQRPGTSIGEETQYF.

V is TRBV4-3 and J is TRBJ2-3; 11 bases fit TRBD2. Unmatched junction bases numbered 8, after V lost 0 bases and J lost 3 bases. The CDR3 consists of 18 residues. The germline CDR1 and CDR2 sequences are LGHNA and YSLEER. The CDR3 DNA reads as TGCGCCAGCAGCCAAGATACCGGCACTAGCGGGAGTACAGATACGCAGTATTTT. This sequence encodes CASSQDTGTSGSTDTQYF.

The chain is built from TRBV4-3 and TRBJ2-3; 7 bases are shared with TRBD1. The CDR3 contains 16 residues. Losses at the gene ends were 2 bases for V and 6 bases for J; bases not matched to a gene: 11. The V gene's germline CDR1 is LGHNA and CDR2 YSLEER. The CDR3 is CASSQLDRVGLDTQYF. The CDR3 DNA reads TGCGCCAGCAGCCAACTAGACAGGGTAGGTTTGGATACGCAGTATTTT.

The chain has TRBV9 and TRBJ1-2; a possible D gene is TRBD1 (5 bases). Germline-derived CDR1 and CDR2 are SGDLS and YYNGEE. The CDR3 is 14 residues long. The V gene lost 0 bases and the J gene lost 8 bases, with 14 bases spanning the gap. Here the CDR3 DNA reads TGTGCCAGCAGCGTAGAACCGGGGGTTGGAGGCTACACCTTC. Amino acid sequence: CASSVEPGVGGYTF.

V gene TRBV30 combines with J gene TRBJ1-6, with 9 bases matching TRBD1. CDR1 is GTSNPN and CDR2 is SVGIG in the germline V gene (reference sequence). V dropped 2 bases and J dropped 7; count of bases not matched to a gene: 6. This CDR3 is 15 amino acids long. The CDR3 DNA is TGTGCCTGGAGTTCACTGACAGGGGGGAATTCACCCCTCCACTTT. The encoded protein is CAWSSLTGGNSPLHF.

The J gene is TRBJ1-4, the V gene TRBV5-5; D might be TRBD1 (5 bases). The CDR3 has 12 amino acids. Germline V gives CDR1 SGHKS, CDR2 YYEKEE (reference sequence). Trimming took 3 bases from V and 7 from J, leaving 7 bases between them. The CDR3 sequence: CASSSQGEKLFF. The CDR3 coding sequence is TGTGCCAGCAGCTCGCAGGGTGAAAAACTGTTTTTT.

The J gene is TRBJ2-2, the V gene TRBV4-3; unclear D gene. The CDR3 contains 14 residues. Trimming removed 3 bases from V and 7 bases from J, with 12 bases in between. Germline V gene lookup returns CDR1 LGHNA and CDR2 YSLEER. CDR3 sequence: CASSHRSFVGELFF. DNA of the CDR3: TGCGCCAGCAGCCACCGAAGCTTCGTCGGGGAGCTGTTTTTT.

The chain couples TRBV2 to TRBJ2-1; D is unclear. V lost 3 bases, J lost 5 bases, and 8 bases lay in between. This CDR3 has 13 residues. Germline CDR1 SNHLY, CDR2 FYNNEI. The CDR3 region is CASSDPSDNEQFF. In DNA, the CDR3 is TGTGCCAGCAGTGACCCGTCCGACAATGAGCAGTTCTTC.

The gene calls are TRBV7-9 and TRBJ1-1, with D unresolved. V lost 5 bases, J lost 0 bases, and 7 bases lay in between. The CDR3 is 13 amino acids. Looked up from germline, CDR1 is SEHNR and CDR2 is FQNEAQ (reference sequence). CDR3 sequence: CASSRSVNTEAFF. In DNA form, the CDR3 reads TGTGCCAGCAGCCGAAGCGTGAACACTGAAGCTTTCTTT.

The rearrangement joins TRBV6-4 to TRBJ1-5; D remains unclear. Germline V gene sequence: CDR1 MRHNA, CDR2 SNTAGT. This CDR3 has 15 residues. The ends were cut back, 3 bases at V and 1 base at J, with 10 bases in the middle. DNA of the CDR3: TGTGCCAGCAGTGAGCGGGGTGGCAGCAATCAGCCCCAGCATTTT. Translated: CASSERGGSNQPQHF.

The V and J genes are TRBV28 and TRBJ1-5; the match to TRBD1 covers 8 bases. V lost 1 base and J lost 6; bases outside the gene matches: 5. The CDR3 spans 15 residues. Looked up from germline, CDR1 is MDHEN and CDR2 is SYDVKM. The DNA of the CDR3 is TGTGCCAGCAGTTTATCGACAGGGGACCCTCAGCCCCAGCATTTT. This encodes CASSLSTGDPQPQHF.

This rearrangement joins TRBV29-1 to TRBJ1-1, with D perhaps TRBD1 (5 bases). Germline V lookup: CDR1 SQVTM, CDR2 ANQGSEA. This CDR3 spans 13 amino acids. The V gene lost 1 base and the J gene lost 4 bases, with 10 bases spanning the gap. CDR3 nucleotides: TGCAGCGTTGAAGGCCAGGGCAGCACTGAAGCTTTCTTT. It encodes CSVEGQGSTEAFF.

The chain links TRBV12-3 or TRBV12-4 to TRBJ2-7; no firm D call. Trimming removed 4 bases at V and 4 bases at J, with 5 bases between. The CDR3 length is 11 residues. This CDR3 is CASSSTYEQYF. DNA for the CDR3: TGTGCCAGCAGTTCGACATACGAGCAGTACTTC.

This rearrangement joins TRBV10-3 to TRBJ2-7; TRBD2 matches at 11 bases. The CDR3 consists of 16 residues. J lost 3 bases, V lost 2 bases, and 6 bases had no gene match. CDR1 and CDR2 from the germline V gene are ENHRY and SYGVKD. CDR3 loop: CAISEPLTSGVYEQYF. Here the CDR3 DNA reads TGTGCCATCAGTGAGCCCCTGACTAGCGGGGTCTACGAGCAGTACTTC.

The chain couples TRBV3-1 (or the pseudogene TRBV3-2) to TRBJ2-6; 8 nucleotides line up with TRBD1. Germline CDR1 and CDR2: LGHDT and YNNKEL (reference sequence). This CDR3 region has 19 residues. Trimming cost V 2 bases and J 3 bases; bases outside gene matches: 12. The CDR3 DNA reads TGTGCCAGCAGCCAATGGTGGGCCAGGGGGCGGCGTGGGGCCAACGTCCTGACTTTC. It yields the protein CASSQWWARGRRGANVLTF.

V and J are TRBV18 and TRBJ2-6; D not resolved. V was trimmed by 2 bases and J by 1 base, leaving 12 bases between them. Per the germline V gene, CDR1 is KGHSH and CDR2 is LQKENI. This CDR3 is 17 amino acids long. CDR3 DNA sequence: TGTGCCAGCTCACCATCAGGTTGGTTGTCTGGGGCCAACGTCCTGACTTTC. It translates to CASSPSGWLSGANVLTF. The whole variable domain, filled in from reference TRBV18 and TRBJ2-6, reads NAGVMQNPRHLVRRRGQEARLRCSPMKGHSHVYWYRQLPEEGLKFMVYLQKENIIDESGMPKERFSAEFPKEGPSILRIQQVVRGDSAAYFCASSPSGWLSGANVLTFGAGSRLTVL.